The 23 T cell receptor beta chains given below trace back to one sample, sequenced in a study of T cells after yellow fever vaccination. In TCRdb, the 5' RACE reads were re-called with MiXCR into one record per CDR3 protein. Of over 100,000 distinct CDR3 sequences in the sample, around 8% were seen once. Specimen: CD8+ T cells sorted from PBMCs, collected 45 days after the yellow fever booster vaccination. These receptors were taken from a man younger than 40 who received the YFV17D yellow fever vaccine.

This clonotype was recorded at least ten times. The J gene is TRBJ2-5, the V gene TRBV27; no clear D gene. CDR3 length: 15 amino acids. V gave up 5 bases and J gave up 4 bases, with 17 bases separating them. Germline V gene data show CDR1 as MNHEY and CDR2 as SMNVEV (reference sequence). The CDR3 sequence: CASSPDGTFPETQYF. Here the CDR3 DNA reads TGTGCCAGCAGTCCCGACGGAACCTTCCCAGAGACCCAGTACTTC.

This rearrangement joins TRBV6-2 or TRBV6-3 to TRBJ2-5; possibly TRBD2 for D (5 bases). The CDR3 is made up of 16 amino acids. With 2 bases removed from V and 1 base from J, the gap between germline ends came to 14 bases. Germline CDR1 reads MNHEY; CDR2 reads SVGEGT. Here the CDR3 reads CASSYHVGVPQETQYF. The DNA of the CDR3 is TGTGCCAGCAGTTACCACGTGGGAGTCCCCCAAGAGACCCAGTACTTC.

This clonotype was seen only a few times. The rearrangement uses TRBV4-3 and TRBJ2-1, with D perhaps matching TRBD2 (5 bases). The CDR3 totals 13 residues. The V end lost 1 base, the J end lost 5 bases, and 6 bases lay between the germline ends. CDR1 is LGHNA, CDR2 YSLEER, per germline. The CDR3 spells CASSQGGNNEQFF. CDR3 nucleotide sequence: TGCGCCAGCAGCCAAGGAGGGAACAATGAGCAGTTCTTC.

This clonotype was found many times. This chain joins TRBV18 and TRBJ2-7; TRBD1 might be the D (5 bases). This CDR3 comprises 13 residues. The V end lost 2 bases, the J end lost 3 bases, and 8 bases lay between the germline ends. CDR1 is KGHSH, CDR2 LQKENI, per germline. The DNA of the CDR3 is TGTGCCAGCTCACCAGGGGCAAACTACGAGCAGTACTTC. Translating it yields CASSPGANYEQYF.

V and J are TRBV12-3 or TRBV12-4 and TRBJ2-6, with 7 bases aligning to TRBD1. The CDR3 is 21 residues long. Trimming took 2 bases from V and 0 from J; bases not matched to a gene: 16. CDR3 in amino acids: CASSLLLVPPGTASGANVLTF. The CDR3 nucleotides read TGTGCCAGCAGTTTACTACTCGTTCCCCCCGGGACAGCCTCTGGGGCCAACGTCCTGACTTTC.

This clonotype was seen ten or more times. The rearrangement uses TRBV6-5 and TRBJ2-2; tentatively, D is TRBD1 or TRBD2 (5 bases each). Per the germline V gene, CDR1 is MNHEY and CDR2 is SVGAGI. The CDR3 runs 15 residues. V was cut by 0 bases and J by 5 bases, with 10 bases left in between. The chain's CDR3 is CASSYSAGATGELFF. The CDR3 nucleotides read TGTGCCAGCAGTTACTCGGCCGGGGCAACCGGGGAGCTGTTTTTT.

The CDR3 coding sequence is TGTGCCAGCAGCTTAGCGGCAGGGGGCGGGGAGACCCAGTACTTC. Translating gives CASSLAAGGGETQYF. J is TRBJ2-5 and V is TRBV7-6; 8 positions agree with TRBD1. The length of the CDR3 is 15 residues. V lost 0 bases, J lost 5 bases, and 5 bases stayed unmatched. CDR1 and CDR2 from the germline V gene are SGHVS and FNYEAQ.

This clonotype has just a few counts. The chain is built from TRBV4-3 and TRBJ2-6, with 7 bases that match TRBD2. CDR1 and CDR2 (germline): LGHNA, YSLEER. V lost 3 bases to trimming and J lost 4 bases; unmatched junction nucleotides: 9. The CDR3 covers 17 residues. The CDR3 spells CASSQGGSGSGANVLTF. CDR3 nucleotides: TGCGCCAGCAGCCAGGGGGGGTCGGGAAGCGGGGCCAACGTCCTGACTTTC.

Note on this clonotype: A much larger clone lies one base from this, so it may be a read error. J is TRBJ2-3 and V is TRBV7-8; TRBD2 agrees at 9 bases. The CDR3 consists of 17 residues. Germline CDR1 is SGHVS and CDR2 is FQNEAQ. J lost 6 bases, V lost 8 bases, and 18 bases had no gene match. In DNA, the CDR3 is TGTGCCAGCGGCTGGCCCTACCGGGCGGGAGGGGAGGATACGCAGTATTTT. This codes for CASGWPYRAGGEDTQYF.

This clonotype was seen many times. The chain employs TRBV11-2 and TRBJ1-1; TRBD1 is a possible D gene (5 bases). Per germline, CDR1 SGHAT and CDR2 FQNNGV. V was shortened by 3 bases and J by 6 bases, with 8 bases between the two germline ends. The CDR3 is 12 amino acids. CDR3: CASSLGPAEAFF. The CDR3 DNA reads TGTGCCAGCAGCTTGGGGCCAGCTGAAGCTTTCTTT.

This clonotype was seen only a few times. The chain joins TRBV6-5 to TRBJ1-6; tentative D call: TRBD1 (5 bases). Germline V gene sequence: CDR1 MNHEY, CDR2 SVGAGI. The V end was cut by 5 bases, the J end by 6 bases, with 11 bases between. This CDR3 region has 14 residues. Written as DNA, the CDR3 is TGTGCCAGCAGTCCCGGGACTGTTAATTCACCCCTCCACTTT. Its translation: CASSPGTVNSPLHF.

This clonotype appeared a few times. This chain links TRBV14 with TRBJ2-7; TRBD2 might be the D (6 bases). Trimming cost V 4 bases and J 6 bases, with 19 bases left between them. Germline-derived CDR1 and CDR2 are SGHDN and FVKESK. The CDR3 totals 15 residues. The CDR3 nucleotides read TGTGCCAGCAGCCCGTGGGATAGCGGTATAAGCGAGCAGTACTTC. Translating gives CASSPWDSGISEQYF.

This clonotype occurred many times. The CDR3 DNA sequence: TGTGCCAGCAGCTTAGAGATGCGGAGCTACGAGCAGTACTTC. It specifies CASSLEMRSYEQYF. The chain has TRBV7-8 and TRBJ2-7; D unclear. The CDR3 covers 14 residues. Germline V lookup: CDR1 SGHVS, CDR2 FQNEAQ. V was shortened by 1 base and J by 3 bases, with 10 bases between the two germline ends.

This clonotype was seen at least ten times. The chain uses TRBV21-1 and TRBJ1-2; the table assigns TRBD1, which was not confirmed against the DNA. TRBV21-1 is deemed a pseudogene. This CDR3 contains 15 residues. The CDR3 region is CASSKEGNRGYGYTF. The CDR3 DNA is TGTGCCAGCAGCAAAGAAGGGAACAGGGGGTATGGCTACACCTTC.

This clonotype occurred many times. The genes are TRBV7-9 and TRBJ1-1; D is unresolved. CDR3 size: 14 residues. CDR1 is SEHNR and CDR2 is FQNEAQ in the germline V gene (reference sequence). The V end lost 1 base, the J end lost 1 base, and 7 bases lay between the germline ends. The CDR3 bases are TGTGCCAGCAGCTTAGATGCACCGAACACTGAAGCTTTCTTT. This codes for CASSLDAPNTEAFF.

The chain is built from TRBV27 and TRBJ2-3; 10 bases map to TRBD2. V shed 3 bases, J shed 3 bases, and the junction held 3 bases outside the gene matches. This CDR3 contains 15 residues. Germline V gene data show CDR1 as MNHEY and CDR2 as SMNVEV (reference sequence). The CDR3 coding sequence is TGTGCCAGCAGTTTTGTGACTAGCGGGACAGATACGCAGTATTTT. Its protein is CASSFVTSGTDTQYF.

This clonotype was counted many times. This chain uses TRBV20-1 with TRBJ2-7; D unclear. The CDR3 spans 11 residues. The V end lost 5 bases, the J end lost 2 bases, and 7 bases lay between the germline ends. CDR1 is DFQATT and CDR2 is SNEGSKA in the germline V gene (reference sequence). CDR3 in DNA: TGCAGTGCTGGTCCGGCCTACGAGCAGTACTTC. Its protein product is CSAGPAYEQYF.

The chain is built from TRBV5-6 and TRBJ2-2; tentatively, D is TRBD2 (5 bases). This CDR3 contains 14 residues. Trimming took off 4 bases at V and 7 bases at J, with 14 bases between the two ends. Germline CDR1 is SGHDT and CDR2 is YYEEEE. CDR3 sequence reads: CASSPGLHCGELFF. The CDR3 coding sequence is TGTGCCAGCAGCCCCGGACTCCACTGCGGGGAGCTGTTTTTT.

This clonotype was seen ten or more times. The chain has TRBV20-1 and TRBJ2-3; unclear D gene. This CDR3 has 14 residues. Trimming left V 0 bases short and J 2 bases short, with 9 bases between. Germline V CDR1 and CDR2: DFQATT, SNEGSKA (reference sequence). The CDR3 reads CSARDWSDTDTQYF. CDR3 sequence (DNA): TGCAGTGCTAGAGATTGGTCCGACACAGATACGCAGTATTTT.

Ten or more counts support this clonotype. The rearrangement joins TRBV28 to TRBJ2-7; TRBD2 matches 11 bases. Losses at the gene ends were 5 bases for V and 3 bases for J; bases not matched to a gene: 6. This CDR3 has 15 amino acids. The germline V gene has CDR1 MDHEN and CDR2 SYDVKM. CDR3 DNA sequence: TGTGCCAGCAGTGACCCCGGGACTAGCGGCTACGAGCAGTACTTC. Its translation: CASSDPGTSGYEQYF.

This clonotype was detected many times. This chain connects TRBV4-1 to TRBJ2-7; perhaps TRBD2 as D (5 bases). From germline, CDR1 is MGHRA and CDR2 YSYEKL. The V and J ends lost 1 base and 3 bases respectively, with 10 bases between them. This CDR3 is built from 14 residues. The CDR3 DNA sequence: TGCGCCAGCAGCCAAGCCCCTGAGGGCTACGAGCAGTACTTC. Residues: CASSQAPEGYEQYF.

This clonotype was seen many times. The chain links TRBV2 to TRBJ2-7; 8 nucleotides match TRBD1. Germline CDR1 is SNHLY and CDR2 is FYNNEI. The CDR3 covers 14 residues. The ends lost 11 bases at V and 3 bases at J; junction bases unmatched: 12. The CDR3 sequence is CAFLPGQELYEQYF. The CDR3 DNA reads as TGTGCCTTTCTACCGGGACAGGAGCTCTACGAGCAGTACTTC. Supplemented by reference TRBV2 and TRBJ2-7, the full variable domain reads EPEVTQTPSHQVTQMGQEVILRCVPISNHLYFYWYRQILGQKVEFLVSFYNNEISEKSEIFDDQFSVERPDGSNFTLKIRSTKLEDSAMYFCAFLPGQELYEQYFGPGTRLTVT.

There are many counts of this clonotype. One end of the junction varies from germline; a read error may be responsible. The chain has TRBV12-3 or TRBV12-4 and TRBJ1-2; D unresolved. This CDR3 is 12 amino acids long. CDR3 bases: TGTGCCAGCAGCTTAGATTTCTATGGCTACACCTTC. Translating gives CASSLDFYGYTF.